Presented here are 28 T cell receptor beta chains from one specimen sequenced in a study of long-term antiretroviral therapy in people with HIV. Survey level was the resolution at which the v3.0 immunoSEQ assay ran. Clones were sequenced by immunoSEQ multiplex PCR, and TCRdb holds only the in-frame ones, with some missing. The sample consists of some 25,000 clones, about 86% of them appearing once. Sequenced here: unsorted PBMCs, sampled 1.2 years after starting antiretroviral therapy. Receptors were obtained from a man aged 45-65 years with HIV.

The chain couples TRBV5-6 to TRBJ2-7; D assignment may be TRBD1 or TRBD2 (5 bases each). Germline V CDR1 and CDR2: SGHDT, YYEEEE. V was clipped by 5 bases and J by 3 bases, with 15 bases between them. CDR3 length equals 14 residues. The CDR3 DNA sequence: TGTGCCAGCAGACAACCGGGACGGGGCTACGAGCAGTACTTC. Its protein product is CASRQPGRGYEQYF.

This clone was found once. V and J are TRBV6-5 and TRBJ2-5, with TRBD1 identical over 9 bases. Germline trimming cut 8 bases from V and 1 base from J; bases unmatched to any gene: 2. Germline lookup yields CDR1 MNHEY and CDR2 SVGAGI. CDR3 length: 13 amino acids. DNA of the CDR3: TGTGCCAGCCGGGACAGGGTCCAAGAGACCCAGTACTTC. Protein: CASRDRVQETQYF.

This rearrangement joins TRBV5-6 to TRBJ1-4; no reliable D call. The V gene's germline CDR1 is SGHDT and CDR2 YYEEEE. The CDR3 runs to 16 residues. V gave up 0 bases and J gave up 0 bases, with 9 bases separating them. DNA for the CDR3: TGTGCCAGCAGCTTGGCCGGGTCATCAACTAATGAAAAACTGTTTTTT. As protein: CASSLAGSSTNEKLFF.

J is TRBJ2-7 and V is TRBV29-1, with D tentatively TRBD1 (7 bases). Germline V gene data show CDR1 as SQVTM and CDR2 as ANQGSEA. Deletions cut 3 bases from V and 3 bases from J, with 12 bases between. This CDR3 has 13 residues. The CDR3 sequence: CSVEAQGGYEQYF. The CDR3 DNA is TGCAGCGTTGAGGCGCAGGGGGGCTACGAGCAGTACTTC.

The CDR3, as DNA: TGCGCCAGCAGCTTGGGACAGGGGGACGACACTGAAGCTTTCTTT. It codes for CASSLGQGDDTEAFF. The chain carries TRBV5-1 and TRBJ1-1; TRBD1 aligns across 9 bases. V trimming: 0 bases; J trimming: 3 bases; junction bases outside the gene matches: 3. The CDR3 spans 15 residues. Germline assignment: CDR1 SGHRS and CDR2 YFSETQ. The full variable domain, its missing parts supplied by reference TRBV5-1 and TRBJ1-1, is KAGVTQTPRYLIKTRGQQVTLSCSPISGHRSVSWYQQTPGQGLQFLFEYFSETQRNKGNFPGRFSGRQFSNSRSEMNVSTLELGDSALYLCASSLGQGDDTEAFFGQGTRLTVV.

This sequence joins TRBV5-5 and TRBJ2-7, with D perhaps TRBD1 or TRBD2 (6 bases each). Trimming left V 3 bases short and J 4 bases short, with 14 bases between. The length of the CDR3 is 14 residues. CDR1 and CDR2 (germline): SGHKS, YYEKEE (reference sequence). The CDR3 DNA follows: TGTGCCAGCAGCTGGGGTCGGGGGCGGTACGAGCAGTACTTC. Translating gives CASSWGRGRYEQYF.

The rearrangement links TRBV4-3 to TRBJ2-7; 11 bases line up with TRBD2. After removal of 3 bases from V and 6 bases from J, the junction contained 7 bases not matched to a gene. CDR1 LGHNA and CDR2 YSLEER come from the germline V gene. This CDR3 has 15 residues. CDR3 bases: TGCGCCAGCAGCCATTTACTAGCGGGGGCGGGCGAGCAGTACTTC. This encodes CASSHLLAGAGEQYF.

This clone was detected once. The rearrangement links TRBV18 to TRBJ2-5; a possible D gene is TRBD2 (6 bases). Between the trimmed V and J ends, which lost 2 bases and 4 bases, there was a span of 8 bases. Germline assignment: CDR1 KGHSH and CDR2 LQKENI. The CDR3 spans 13 residues. In nucleotides, the CDR3 is TGTGCCAGCTCACCAGGGAGGAGAGAGACCCAGTACTTC. Its translation: CASSPGRRETQYF.

This clone was observed once. The J gene is TRBJ2-3, the V gene TRBV30, with TRBD1 matching 7 bases. The CDR3 consists of 13 residues. Germline CDR1 GTSNPN, CDR2 SVGIG (reference sequence). Germline trimming cut 7 bases from V and 1 base from J; bases unmatched to any gene: 5. The CDR3 region is CAYDRVGTDTQYF. The CDR3 DNA reads as TGTGCCTATGACAGGGTCGGCACAGATACGCAGTATTTT.

For this clone: One junction end does not reproduce the germline sequence, and a read error may be involved. The rearrangement links TRBV7-7 to TRBJ2-1, with 7 bases identical to TRBD1. Germline V lookup: CDR1 SSHAT, CDR2 FNYEAQ (reference sequence). The CDR3 is 14 amino acids. CDR3 protein: CASSLAGGRTEQFF. The DNA for the CDR3 is TGTGCTAGCAGCTTAGCAGGGGGACGGACTGAGCAGTTCTTC. Complete variable domain (other parts from reference TRBV7-7 and TRBJ2-1): GAGVSQSPRYKVTKRGQDVTLRCDPISSHATLYWYQQALGQGPEFLTYFNYEAQPDKSGLPSDRFSAERPEGSISTLTIQRTEQRDSAMYRCASSLAGGRTEQFFGPGTRLTVL.

The rearrangement links TRBV6-8 to TRBJ2-7; 10 bases align to TRBD2. V dropped 8 bases and J dropped 3; count of bases not matched to a gene: 19. The CDR3 spans 18 residues. Germline lookup yields CDR1 MNHGY and CDR2 SAAAGT. The CDR3 loop reads CASRFRGGALAGLYEQYF. In nucleotides, the CDR3 is TGTGCCAGCCGGTTTCGTGGCGGGGCACTAGCGGGGCTCTACGAGCAGTACTTC.

The J gene is TRBJ1-1, the V gene TRBV18; D gene ambiguous. V gave up 6 bases and J gave up 4 bases, with 12 bases separating them. Germline loops: CDR1 KGHSH, CDR2 LQKENI. The CDR3 is 13 amino acids. For the CDR3, the DNA is TGTGCCAGCTCCCCGACCCTGAGCACTGAAGCTTTCTTT. As protein: CASSPTLSTEAFF.

The CDR3 nucleotides are TGTGCCAGCAGATCGGGGGGCCGGGGCACAGATACGCAGTATTTT. This sequence encodes CASRSGGRGTDTQYF. The V and J genes are TRBV11-2 and TRBJ2-3, with D possibly matching TRBD2 (7 bases). CDR1 SGHAT and CDR2 FQNNGV come from the germline V gene. V was trimmed by 6 bases and J by 1 base, leaving 14 bases between them. The CDR3 totals 15 residues.

J is TRBJ2-2 and V is TRBV7-9, with TRBD2 as a possible D gene (5 bases). Germline lookup yields CDR1 SEHNR and CDR2 FQNEAQ (reference sequence). CDR3 length: 15 amino acids. V was clipped by 3 bases and J by 6 bases, with 14 bases between them. CDR3 DNA sequence: TGTGCCAGCAGCTTCCCCGAGGTCGGGGCCGGGGAGCTGTTTTTT. Its protein is CASSFPEVGAGELFF.

This clone was seen just once. The genes are TRBV19 and TRBJ1-1; the D gene is possibly TRBD1 (5 bases). CDR1 is LNHDA, CDR2 SQIVND, per germline (reference sequence). This CDR3 region has 15 residues. Trimming stripped 5 bases from V and 5 bases from J, with 18 bases between. The chain's CDR3 is CASSASGWGGTEAFF. CDR3 sequence (DNA): TGTGCCAGTAGTGCGTCAGGGTGGGGGGGGACTGAAGCTTTCTTT.

The rearrangement joins TRBV28 to TRBJ1-2; 7 bases map to TRBD1. CDR3 length: 15 residues. V was pared by 8 bases and J by 0 bases, with 9 bases of the junction left unmatched. The germline CDR1 and CDR2 sequences are MDHEN and SYDVKM. CDR3 in amino acids: CASLSLGQPNYGYTF. CDR3 sequence (DNA): TGTGCCAGCTTATCTCTGGGACAGCCTAACTATGGCTACACCTTC.

This chain joins TRBV27 and TRBJ2-2; D is uncertain. CDR3 length: 13 amino acids. Per the germline V gene, CDR1 is MNHEY and CDR2 is SMNVEV (reference sequence). Trimming cost V 3 bases and J 1 base, with 3 bases left between them. The CDR3 coding sequence is TGTGCCAGCAGTTTGATGAACACCGGGGAGCTGTTTTTT. Translation gives CASSLMNTGELFF.

V is TRBV2 and J is TRBJ1-2; no definite D call. The CDR3 runs 13 residues. Germline loops: CDR1 SNHLY, CDR2 FYNNEI. Trimming stripped 3 bases from V and 2 bases from J, with 7 bases between. The chain's CDR3 is CASSDGQNYGYTF. The CDR3 DNA sequence: TGTGCCAGCAGTGACGGGCAGAACTATGGCTACACCTTC.

This sequence joins TRBV20-1 and TRBJ1-1; 7 bases line up with TRBD1. Trimming cost V 7 bases and J 5 bases; bases outside gene matches: 4. The V gene's germline CDR1 is DFQATT and CDR2 SNEGSKA (reference sequence). The CDR3 loop spans 11 amino acids. CDR3 region: CSVVQGTEAFF. The CDR3 DNA reads TGCAGTGTCGTACAGGGGACTGAAGCTTTCTTT.

The chain has TRBV7-9 and TRBJ1-3; D is possibly TRBD1 (6 bases). Germline V gene lookup returns CDR1 SEHNR and CDR2 FQNEAQ (reference sequence). The CDR3 is 16 amino acids. Between the trimmed V and J ends, which lost 4 bases and 1 base, there was a span of 14 bases. The CDR3 loop is CASSSTGPQSGNTIYF. CDR3 DNA: TGTGCCAGCAGCTCGACAGGTCCTCAATCTGGAAACACCATATATTTT.

J is TRBJ1-1 and V is TRBV13; D is perhaps TRBD1 (5 bases). This CDR3 is built from 16 residues. Trimming shortened V by 4 bases and J by 0 bases, and 15 bases separated the two germline ends. Per germline, CDR1 PRHDT and CDR2 FYEKMQ (reference sequence). This CDR3 reads CASSYPRGGMNTEAFF. In DNA form, the CDR3 reads TGTGCCAGCAGCTACCCTCGGGGGGGAATGAACACTGAAGCTTTCTTT.

This clone appeared once. The rearrangement links TRBV5-6 to TRBJ2-5, with D unclear. V was pared by 2 bases and J by 3 bases, with 2 bases between. Looked up from germline, CDR1 is SGHDT and CDR2 is YYEEEE. The CDR3 sequence is 11 residues long. CDR3 loop: CASSFEETQYF. CDR3 nucleotide sequence: TGTGCCAGCAGCTTTGAAGAGACCCAGTACTTC. Using reference TRBV5-6 and TRBJ2-5 for the parts outside the CDR3, the full variable domain is DAGVTQSPTHLIKTRGQQVTLRCSPKSGHDTVSWYQQALGQGPQFIFQYYEEEERQRGNFPDRFSGHQFPNYSSELNVNALLLGDSALYLCASSFEETQYFGPGTRLLVL.

This rearrangement joins TRBV4-3 to TRBJ2-6; D gene unclear. CDR3 length: 16 amino acids. Between the trimmed V and J ends, which lost 3 bases and 0 bases, there was a span of 9 bases. The germline V gene has CDR1 LGHNA and CDR2 YSLEER. CDR3 DNA sequence: TGCGCCAGCAGCCAGGAATCAGGCTCTGGGGCCAACGTCCTGACTTTC. As protein: CASSQESGSGANVLTF.

V and J are TRBV9 and TRBJ2-7; D remains ambiguous. The CDR3 has 13 amino acids. Germline V gives CDR1 SGDLS, CDR2 YYNGEE. Trimming took 3 bases from V and 6 from J, leaving 13 bases between them. This CDR3 reads CASSALVGGEQYF. The DNA for the CDR3 is TGTGCCAGCAGCGCCTTAGTTGGTGGCGAGCAGTACTTC.

V usage is TRBV7-8 and J usage is TRBJ1-2; no clear D gene. This CDR3 has 13 residues. The V end was cut by 1 base, the J end by 8 bases, with 11 bases between. Germline values: CDR1 SGHVS, CDR2 FQNEAQ. The CDR3 protein is CASSLGPGMGYTF. Written as DNA, the CDR3 is TGTGCCAGCAGCTTAGGACCGGGGATGGGCTACACCTTC.

The J gene is TRBJ1-1, the V gene TRBV9, with unresolved D. Germline CDR1 SGDLS, CDR2 YYNGEE. This CDR3 is 15 amino acids long. Trimming stripped 0 bases from V and 1 base from J, with 10 bases between. The CDR3: CASSVAGRGNTEAFF. In DNA, the CDR3 is TGTGCCAGCAGCGTAGCTGGTCGGGGGAACACTGAAGCTTTCTTT.

The rearrangement links TRBV20-1 to TRBJ2-1; D may be TRBD2 (5 bases). CDR3 length equals 11 residues. CDR1 and CDR2 from the germline V gene are DFQATT and SNEGSKA (reference sequence). Trimming removed 5 bases at V and 9 bases at J, with 11 bases between. The CDR3, as DNA: TGCAGTGCTTTTTCTAGCCTTGAGCAGTTCTTC. Encoded protein: CSAFSSLEQFF.

J is TRBJ1-5 and V is TRBV19; D is ambiguous. CDR1 is LNHDA and CDR2 is SQIVND in the germline V gene (reference sequence). The CDR3 loop spans 15 amino acids. V was trimmed by 5 bases and J by 4 bases, leaving 15 bases between them. The CDR3 spells CASSWAGRINQPQHF. Here the CDR3 DNA reads TGTGCCAGTAGTTGGGCAGGACGAATTAATCAGCCCCAGCATTTT.